The clone carrying this T cell receptor (beta chain) has ten or more counts. Its specificity is not known. The CDR3 loop spans 17 amino acids. V was cut by 3 bases and J by 0 bases, with 19 bases left in between. Germline CDR1 is SQVTM and CDR2 is ANQGSEA. The sample belongs to a study of CD8 T cells in ankylosing spondylitis. Study-wide points: A motif in TCR beta, a set of under 10 highly homologous variants, appeared characteristic of ankylosing spondylitis blood. Significantly higher representation of disease-linked clones was reported for matched ankylosing spondylitis synovial fluid.

By quantitative 5'-RACE with molecular barcodes, the TCR beta libraries were made. TCRdb re-derived calls from the 5' RACE reads in MiXCR, one entry per CDR3 protein. The table has fewer than 550,000 distinct CDR3 sequences, roughly 5.2% seen once. Sequences were obtained from blood, either unsorted or a sorted T cell fraction (not recorded which). This sequence joins TRBV29-1 and TRBJ2-3, with D possibly TRBD2 on 6 matching bases. The receptor was derived from a male donor with ankylosing spondylitis. The CDR3 is CSVDLAEYTLSTDTQYF. CDR3 bases: TGCAGCGTTGATTTAGCGGAGTACACTCTAAGCACAGATACGCAGTATTTT.